The sequence of this T cell receptor (beta chain) was determined in a study of T cell clonotyping in hematopoietic cell transplantation (dated by TCRdb to the early 2020s). About the study as a whole: Recipient samples taken before transplant were obtained following cytoreduction. A total of some 130 blood samples were collected in the study from a few dozen consecutive transplant recipients and their related donors. Recruitment of patients was conducted between September 2015 and 2017, and follow-up was continued until September 2020 or death.

There are 14 amino acids in the CDR3, from cysteine to phenylalanine inclusive. Here the CDR3 DNA is all that survives: 42 bases in frame from base 1. Per the germline V gene, MNHEY is the CDR1 and SVGAGI is the CDR2. Trimming removed 6 bases from V and 5 bases from J, leaving 16 bases between the germline ends. What the work shows at the level of the full study, not this receptor alone: Inverse Simpson Index values from donors and from recipients before transplant predicted broader TCR repertoire diversity after transplant. The sample size was limited, and CD4 and CD8 repertoire contributions could not be separated because cells were not sorted. After transplant, TCR diversity in recipients dropped, and pathologically expanded clonotypes increased progressively from day 30 to day 180. Only a small fraction of recipient repertoires overlapped donor repertoires, with over 97% appearing de novo at the given depth.

This clone was observed a few times. Its antigen is currently not known. No much larger clone exists at a distance of one base, and base qualities are not known. TCR beta CDR3 regions were amplified from genomic DNA with the immunoSEQ assay, a bias-controlled multiplex PCR using V- and J-specific primers. A proprietary barcode and Illumina adapter sequences were added to the CDR3 amplicons in a second PCR step. An Illumina MiSeq instrument was used to sequence the CDR3 libraries. The original pipeline was this. immunoSEQ Analyzer 3.0 was used for export and quality control, with R Bioconductor and Immunarch used for downstream analyses. Only productive rearrangements in the normalized downsampled data set went into calculating the repertoire metrics. In the normalized cohort, a clonotype counted as pathologically expanded if the clonotype was larger than 5 templates. Repertoire diversity was measured with the Inverse Simpson Index. The non-normalized data set was used for CMV-specificity analyses so that all clonotypes could be captured. TCRdb provides this immuneACCESS table in a form limited to in-frame rearrangements. Some clones are lacking; in checked studies, under half of them reflect an unresolved V gene, and why the rest are absent is not known. Clonal size and the V and J genes are those of that table, whereas D and trimming came from the DNA. In all, the sample holds roughly 45,000 clones, and about nine tenths of those were seen once. Together, the top ten hold 5.9% of the sample.

This specimen's time point label, interpreted: recipient sample about 28 days before transplant, after cytoreduction. Blood from recipients was drawn roughly 28 days before transplant, then again at days 30, 100 and 180 after transplant. Nuclei Lysis Solution was used to extract genomic DNA from fresh or cryopreserved unfractionated peripheral blood mononuclear cells. The receptor's source is a man aged 55 to 70 with biphenotypic leukemia. Some clones in this sample may be carry-over from other donors' samples. The chain joins TRBV6-5 to TRBJ1-2; possibly the D gene is TRBD1, per 6 matching bases. Source: peripheral blood mononuclear cells, taken before stem cell transplant. In nucleotides, the sequence is TGTGCCAGCAGGACCGGGACAAGGGAGTATGGCTACACCTTC. It specifies CASRTGTREYGYTF.